This T cell receptor beta chain was captured in a study of shared clonotypes between healthy human individuals. Study-level background: Donors were a couple of women and a few men aged 18 to 49. Points from the study as a whole: Lower generation probabilities were found for non-shared clonotypes than for those shared by all four donors. Of the naive CD4 clonotypes, around 4.7% were shared across a few donors.

As defined, naive CD8 cells were CD45RO-negative and positively selected for CCR7, with terminally differentiated effector memory CD45RA+ cells excluded. Concerning this clone: Antigen unknown.

Clones were sequenced by immunoSEQ multiplex PCR, and TCRdb holds only the in-frame ones, with some missing. This repertoire shows around 2,000,000 clones, just over 90% found once; its top ten account for under 2%. V lost 3 bases and J lost 1; bases outside the gene matches: 2. The length of the CDR3 is 15 residues. Per germline, CDR1 MGHDK and CDR2 SYGVNS. Sequencing was done on a sample of naive CD8+ T cells from PBMCs. The chain couples TRBV25-1 to TRBJ2-2; 7 bases match TRBD2. This receptor was obtained from a man between 18 and 29 years old in good health. Some clones in this sample may be carry-over from other donors' samples. The CDR3, as DNA: TGTGCCAGCAGTGACCGGACTAGGAACACCGGGGAGCTGTTTTTT. This translates into CASSDRTRNTGELFF.